The 5 T cell receptor beta chains below were found in one sample sequenced in a study of cytotoxic CD8 clonotypes in ibrutinib-treated CLL. Method: immunoSEQ multiplex PCR; TCRdb's copy keeps in-frame clones and lacks some. The sample shows 85,000 or so clones, around 79% of them seen only once. The sequences come from PBMCs, collected after 12 months of ibrutinib treatment. The receptors were gathered from a human donor with chronic lymphocytic leukemia.

The chain is built from TRBV19 and TRBJ2-1; 11 nucleotides agree with TRBD2. V lost 1 base, J lost 10 bases, and 3 bases stayed unmatched. The length of the CDR3 is 14 residues. Germline V lookup: CDR1 LNHDA, CDR2 SQIVND (reference sequence). The chain's CDR3 is CASSIVAGGAEQFF. In DNA, the CDR3 is TGTGCCAGTAGTATAGTAGCGGGAGGGGCCGAGCAGTTCTTC.

Remarks on this clone: One end of the junction does not line up with germline, which may come from a read error. This rearrangement joins TRBV7-7 to TRBJ2-3, with a possible D match to TRBD2 (6 bases). The germline V gene encodes CDR1 SSHAT and CDR2 FNYEAQ (reference sequence). The CDR3 spans 15 residues. The CDR3 spells CASSPQEGPADTQYF. The CDR3 DNA sequence: TGTGCTAGCAGCCCCCAGGAGGGGCCAGCAGATACGCAGTATTTT.

The CDR3 DNA follows: TGTGCCAGCAGCTTATATAGGTACACTGAAGCTTTCTTT. Translated: CASSLYRYTEAFF. The J gene is TRBJ1-1, the V gene TRBV11-3; D remains unclear. The V end was cut by 2 bases, the J end by 3 bases, with 7 bases between. Germline V CDR1 and CDR2: SGHNT, YENEEA. The CDR3 extends over 13 amino acids.

The CDR3 reads CASSSPDRLSYEQYF. The CDR3 DNA is TGTGCCAGCAGCTCCCCGGACAGGCTGTCCTACGAGCAGTACTTC. V usage is TRBV11-3 and J usage is TRBJ2-7; 7 bases match TRBD1. The CDR3 length is 15 residues. CDR1 SGHNT and CDR2 YENEEA come from the germline V gene. V lost 4 bases to trimming and J lost 1 base; unmatched junction nucleotides: 7.

This sequence joins TRBV2 and TRBJ1-5; a possible D gene is TRBD1 (6 bases). The germline gives CDR1 SNHLY, CDR2 FYNNEI. The CDR3 totals 15 residues. V lost 4 bases, J lost 1 base, and 11 bases lay in between. CDR3: CASSGSGASNQPQHF. The CDR3 region has the DNA TGTGCCAGCAGTGGCTCGGGGGCAAGCAATCAGCCCCAGCATTTT.